This TCR beta chain is from a study of blood T cell repertoires in COVID-19 (dated by TCRdb to the early 2020s). With regard to the full study: Samples covering the acute and convalescent phases of COVID-19 were provided by collaborators in the United States, Italy and Spain. HLA class I and class II types, where available, came from metadata supplied by the sample provider rather than from assay-based typing. A de-identified subject ID, COVID-19 status, age in years and sex were almost always included in the sample metadata. The material from the prospective study consisted of cDNA or gDNA derived from T cells, B-cell-depleted T cells, or PBMCs. Samples were obtained from the ongoing ImmuneRACE study (first 160 participants) and from roughly 1,300 subjects provided by 6 global collaborators. The repertoires were made available in a free public database intended to serve as a resource for research on the immune response to SARS-CoV-2. Deeply sampled blood TCRbeta repertoires from subjects exposed to, actively infected with, or recovered from COVID-19 were included in the dataset.

On this clone: It lacks a known antigen. Within one base of it there is no much larger clone, and no base qualities were kept.

The paper as a whole reports these results and caveats: How much clinical and demographic metadata was included differed by source and by participant, and the metadata was provided uncurated.

The immunoSEQ Assay, a bias-controlled multiplex PCR, was used to amplify TCRbeta CDR3 regions from genomic DNA. The original methods were these. Within the assay, amplification of reference gene primers was used to estimate how many nucleated cells each sample contained. Sequence reads were collapsed and filtered to measure the absolute abundance of every unique TCRbeta CDR3 rearrangement. Productive Simpson clonality was computed per sample as the square root of Simpson's diversity index over productive rearrangements. Held by TCRdb, this immuneACCESS table contains in-frame sequences only and omits some clones. Under half of the omission traces to an unresolved V gene where checked; the cause of the rest is unknown. That table supplies the V and J calls and clone size; D and trimming were determined from the DNA. This sample holds roughly 280,000 clones; 75% to 95% were observed only once. Of the sample, roughly 2.8% falls within the top ten clones.

Enrolling through a virtual design, the prospective study's participants ranged in age from roughly 18 to 100 years and lived across some 22 United States geographic areas. To assign participants to cohorts, the prospective study relied on clinical history that participants themselves reported in a screening survey and a study questionnaire. Exposed participants had been in contact with someone with a PCR-confirmed or clinician-diagnosed COVID-19 case within 2 weeks of study entry. Each participant in the prospective study had whole blood, serum and a nasopharyngeal or oropharyngeal swab collected by mobile phlebotomists. Participants in the prospective study had the option to provide additional blood draws and questionnaires over a 2-month period. Blood samples from the prospective study were shipped frozen or at room temperature prior to DNA extraction. This clonotype was obtained from a man in his forties who had been exposed to COVID-19. Sequencing input: PBMCs or T cells enriched from blood (not recorded which).

The sequence in DNA is TGTGCCACCAGTGATCCAGGACAGGTCTTTGGCTACACCTTC. Translated, this gives CATSDPGQVFGYTF. This sequence uses TRBV24-1 and TRBJ1-2; TRBD1 matches 7 bases in the middle. CDR1 and CDR2 (KGHDR, SFDVKD) derive from the germline V gene. V is pruned by 3 bases and J by 7 bases, leaving 7 bases of the junction without a gene match. From its cysteine to its phenylalanine, the CDR3 spans 14 amino acids. Here the CDR3 DNA is all that survives: 42 bases in frame from base 1.